A single sample gave rise to the 10 T cell receptor beta chains below, sequenced in a study of blood T cell repertoires in COVID-19. Only in-frame clones appear in the TCRdb table, and some are missing; sequencing was by immunoSEQ multiplex PCR. The sample contains 150,000 to 200,000 clones, approximately 90% of which appear only once. The sample comprised peripheral blood. These receptors were obtained from a human donor in a cohort sampled during active COVID-19.

This sequence joins TRBV25-1 and TRBJ2-5; 8 bases are a match to TRBD1. Per the germline V gene, CDR1 is MGHDK and CDR2 is SYGVNS. The J segment lost 4 bases and the V segment lost 4 bases, leaving 17 bases of the junction unmatched. The CDR3 is 18 residues long. CDR3 DNA sequence: TGTGCCAGCAGTGTCCGAGGCTCGACAGGGGTATCGGGAGAGACCCAGTACTTC. The encoded protein is CASSVRGSTGVSGETQYF.

The gene calls are TRBV28 and TRBJ2-1; TRBD2 matches at 8 bases. CDR1 is MDHEN and CDR2 is SYDVKM in the germline V gene. J gave up 3 bases and V 6 bases, and 7 bases lay outside the gene matches. This CDR3 contains 15 residues. The CDR3 region is CASRASGSSYNEQFF. The CDR3 DNA sequence: TGTGCCAGCAGGGCGAGCGGGAGTAGCTACAATGAGCAGTTCTTC.

The chain uses TRBV7-6 and TRBJ2-2; 7 bases fit TRBD1. V lost 5 bases, J lost 0 bases, and 3 bases stayed unmatched. This CDR3 contains 15 residues. Germline V gene data show CDR1 as SGHVS and CDR2 as FNYEAQ. The CDR3 nucleotides read TGTGCCAGCAGCGCTGGACAGGCGAACACCGGGGAGCTGTTTTTT. Translating it yields CASSAGQANTGELFF.

The gene calls are TRBV7-2 and TRBJ2-7; the match to TRBD1 covers 9 bases. The germline gives CDR1 SGHTA, CDR2 FQGNSA. The CDR3 length is 14 residues. V lost 3 bases, J lost 1 base, and 1 base stayed unmatched. The CDR3 loop is CASSFDRGSYEQYF. CDR3 DNA: TGTGCCAGCAGCTTCGACAGGGGGTCCTACGAGCAGTACTTC.

The rearrangement joins TRBV7-2 to TRBJ2-1; 11 bases match TRBD2. CDR3 length: 19 residues. Germline CDR1 reads SGHTA; CDR2 reads FQGNSA. V was clipped by 2 bases and J by 0 bases; unmatched bases: 9. CDR3 bases: TGTGCCAGCAGCTTATCGGGGACTAGCGGAGCCCGCTCCTACAATGAGCAGTTCTTC. Its protein is CASSLSGTSGARSYNEQFF.

The chain has TRBV5-1 and TRBJ2-2; 10 bases map to TRBD1. The CDR3 length is 16 residues. Germline V gene data show CDR1 as SGHRS and CDR2 as YFSETQ. J lost 5 bases, V lost 4 bases, and 8 bases had no gene match. The CDR3 DNA reads TGCGCCAGCAGCCTAAGACAGGGGGCCGGGACCGGGGAGCTGTTTTTT. Translated, it gives CASSLRQGAGTGELFF.

CDR3 nucleotide sequence: TGTGCCAGCAGTGGGGTTCGGGGACAGGGGAACACTGAAGCTTTCTTT. Translated, it gives CASSGVRGQGNTEAFF. The chain joins TRBV6-1 to TRBJ1-1; 9 bases line up with TRBD1. Germline assignment: CDR1 MNHNS and CDR2 SASEGT. The CDR3 has 16 residues. V shed 4 bases, J shed 1 base, and the junction held 7 bases outside the gene matches.

The count of this clone is one. The chain links TRBV27 to TRBJ2-7; 11 positions match TRBD2. This CDR3 has 14 residues. Losses at the gene ends were 6 bases for V and 9 bases for J; bases not matched to a gene: 10. Germline CDR1 reads MNHEY; CDR2 reads SMNVEV (reference sequence). The CDR3 coding sequence is TGTGCCAGCAGACCGATAGCGGGAGGGCAATGGCAGTACTTC. Amino acid sequence: CASRPIAGGQWQYF.

This rearrangement joins TRBV2 to TRBJ2-7; tentatively, D is TRBD1 (6 bases). CDR1 and CDR2 (germline): SNHLY, FYNNEI. The CDR3 covers 12 residues. The germline V and J ends were trimmed by 4 bases and 3 bases, with 7 bases remaining between them. The DNA for the CDR3 is TGTGCCAGCAGTGCACAGGGCTACGAGCAGTACTTC. Translating it yields CASSAQGYEQYF.

For the CDR3, the DNA is TGTGCCAGCAGTTTATTCGGTGTCGGGGATTCACCCCTCCACTTT. It translates to CASSLFGVGDSPLHF. This chain uses TRBV27 with TRBJ1-6; no firm D call. CDR3 length equals 15 residues. V dropped 1 base and J dropped 8 bases, with 12 bases sitting between them. Germline V gives CDR1 MNHEY, CDR2 SMNVEV (reference sequence).